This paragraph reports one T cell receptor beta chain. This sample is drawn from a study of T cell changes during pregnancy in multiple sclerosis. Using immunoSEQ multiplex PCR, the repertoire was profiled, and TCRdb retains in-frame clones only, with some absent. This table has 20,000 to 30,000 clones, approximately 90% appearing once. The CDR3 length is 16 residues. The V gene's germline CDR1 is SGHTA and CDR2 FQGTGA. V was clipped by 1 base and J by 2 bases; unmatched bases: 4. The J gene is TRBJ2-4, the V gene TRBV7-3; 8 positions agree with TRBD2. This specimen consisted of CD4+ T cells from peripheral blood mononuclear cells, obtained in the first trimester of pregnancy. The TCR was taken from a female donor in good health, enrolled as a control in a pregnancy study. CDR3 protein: CASSLIAGLTKNIQYF. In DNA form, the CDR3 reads TGTGCCAGCAGCTTAATAGCGGGGTTGACCAAAAACATTCAGTACTTC.